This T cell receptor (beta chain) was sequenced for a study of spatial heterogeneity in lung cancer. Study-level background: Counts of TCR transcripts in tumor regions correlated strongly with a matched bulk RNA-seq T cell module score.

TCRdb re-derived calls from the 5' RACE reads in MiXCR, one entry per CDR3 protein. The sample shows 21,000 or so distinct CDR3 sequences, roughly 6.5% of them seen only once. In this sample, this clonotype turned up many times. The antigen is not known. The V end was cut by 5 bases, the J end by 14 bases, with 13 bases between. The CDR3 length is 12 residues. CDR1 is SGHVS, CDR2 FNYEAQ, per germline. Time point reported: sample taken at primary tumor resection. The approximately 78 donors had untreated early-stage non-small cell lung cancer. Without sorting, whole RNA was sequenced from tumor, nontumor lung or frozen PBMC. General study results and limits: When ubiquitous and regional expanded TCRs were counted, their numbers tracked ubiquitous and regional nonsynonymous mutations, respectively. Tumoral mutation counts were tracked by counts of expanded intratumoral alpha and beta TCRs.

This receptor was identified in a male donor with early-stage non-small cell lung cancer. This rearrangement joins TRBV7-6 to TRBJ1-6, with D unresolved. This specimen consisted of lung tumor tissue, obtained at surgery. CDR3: CASSLRRGTLHF. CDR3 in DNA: TGTGCCAGCAGCCTCCGACGAGGGACCCTCCACTTT. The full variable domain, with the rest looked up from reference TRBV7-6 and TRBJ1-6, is GAGVSQSPRYKVTKRGQDVALRCDPISGHVSLYWYRQALGQGPEFLTYFNYEAQQDKSGLPNDRFSAERPEGSISTLTIQRTEQRDSAMYRCASSLRRGTLHFGNGTRLTVT.